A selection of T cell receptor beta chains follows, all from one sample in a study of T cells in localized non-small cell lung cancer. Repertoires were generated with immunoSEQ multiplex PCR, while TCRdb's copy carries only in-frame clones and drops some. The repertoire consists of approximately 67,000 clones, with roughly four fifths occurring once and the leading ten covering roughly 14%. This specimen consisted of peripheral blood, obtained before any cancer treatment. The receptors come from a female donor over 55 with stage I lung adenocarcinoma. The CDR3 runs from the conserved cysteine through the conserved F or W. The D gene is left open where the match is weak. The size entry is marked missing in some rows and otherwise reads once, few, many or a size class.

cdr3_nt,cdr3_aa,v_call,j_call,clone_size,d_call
TGCGCCAGCAGCTACCCGGGACAGGGAAGAGCCGGGGAGCTGTTTTTT,CASSYPGQGRAGELFF,TRBV5-1,TRBJ2-2,NA,TRBD1
TGTGCCACCCGAGGACAGCAACTTGAAAAACTGTTTTTT,CATRGQQLEKLFF,TRBV19,TRBJ1-4,few,NA
TGTGCCAGCAGCCAAAGTGGGCAAGCCCAGCATTTT,CASSQSGQAQHF,TRBV7-9,TRBJ1-5,NA,NA
TGTGCCAGCTCTCTCAACCCGGGCCCGGATTTTGAGCTGTTTTTT,CASSLNPGPDFELFF,TRBV18,TRBJ2-2,NA,NA
TGTGCCAGCAGTACTACAGGGGGCGGGAGTAACTATGGCTACACCTTC,CASSTTGGGSNYGYTF,TRBV28,TRBJ1-2,NA,TRBD1
TGTGCCACGCGGGGACTAGCGGGGTCTGATACGCAGTATTTT,CATRGLAGSDTQYF,TRBV15,TRBJ2-3,NA,TRBD2
TGTGCCACCACTAGCGGGGGCCAAGAGACCCAGTACTTC,CATTSGGQETQYF,TRBV25-1,TRBJ2-5,NA,TRBD2
TGTGCCAGCAGTGAAATTGGGGGGGAGACAATTCTGTTTTTT,CASSEIGGETILFF,TRBV6-1,TRBJ1-4,NA,NA
TGTGCCAGCAGCTTGATCCCAGATACGCAGTATTTT,CASSLIPDTQYF,TRBV5-6,TRBJ2-3,NA,NA
TGTGCCAGCAGGGGGACAGGTTTCGGCTACACCTTC,CASRGTGFGYTF,TRBV9,TRBJ1-2,NA,TRBD1
TGTGCCAGCAGCTTGGCCGAGTTTCCAAGCAATCAGCCCCAGCATTTT,CASSLAEFPSNQPQHF,TRBV5-4,TRBJ1-5,NA,NA
TGTGCCAGCAGCTTGGGGTGGGGTGGCAATCAGCCCCAGCATTTT,CASSLGWGGNQPQHF,TRBV5-8,TRBJ1-5,few,NA
TGTGCCAGCAGCCCAGGTGGACGGGGCGCTGAAGCTTTCTTT,CASSPGGRGAEAFF,TRBV11-3,TRBJ1-1,NA,NA
TGTGCCACCAGGCGCCCCGGGACTACCTACAATGAGCAGTTCTTC,CATRRPGTTYNEQFF,TRBV15,TRBJ2-1,NA,TRBD2
TGTGCCAGCGGCTCGAGGGGGGGCTTTAACAATGAGCAGTTCTTC,CASGSRGGFNNEQFF,TRBV5-4,TRBJ2-1,NA,NA
TGTGCCAGCACCTTGGGGGAGCTGTTTTTT,CASTLGELFF,TRBV28,TRBJ2-2,NA,NA
TGCGCCAGCAGCTTGGAGGGCAGGGGTGAAGCTTTCTTT,CASSLEGRGEAFF,TRBV5-1,TRBJ1-1,NA,NA
TGCAGTGCCCGTCCCGGACGGTACGACACCTTC,CSARPGRYDTF,TRBV20-1,TRBJ1-2,NA,NA
TGTGCCAGCAGCTTAGCGGGGGGCAAGTACGAGCAGTACTTC,CASSLAGGKYEQYF,TRBV7-9,TRBJ2-7,once,NA
TGTGCCAGCAGGAATACTGCGGGGGGCTACACCTTC,CASRNTAGGYTF,TRBV7-9,TRBJ1-2,NA,NA
TGTGCCAGCAGCCTCTTAAGTAGCGAGCAGTACTTC,CASSLLSSEQYF,TRBV5-8,TRBJ2-7,NA,NA
TGTGCCACCAGCAGAGATATGGGGGTGAGGGAGCAGTTCTTC,CATSRDMGVREQFF,TRBV15,TRBJ2-1,NA,NA
TGTGCCAGCACCGGGGGGGATAGCAATCAGCCCCAGCATTTT,CASTGGDSNQPQHF,TRBV21-1,TRBJ1-5,few,NA
TGTGCCAGCAGCCAGGGACTCTCCGGGACTGAAGCTTTCTTT,CASSQGLSGTEAFF,TRBV7-9,TRBJ1-1,once,NA
TGTGCCTCATCTAACAGGGATAAAAAACTGTTTTTT,CASSNRDKKLFF,TRBV19,TRBJ1-4,NA,NA
TGCGCCAGCAGCTTGGTCGGACCTGAAGCTTTCTTT,CASSLVGPEAFF,TRBV5-1,TRBJ1-1,NA,NA
TGTGCCAGCAGCGGGAAGCAACTCACCGGGGAGCTGTTTTTT,CASSGKQLTGELFF,TRBV5-5,TRBJ2-2,few,NA
TGTGCCAGCAGCGGAGAGACTAGCGGGAGGACCACAGATACGCAGTATTTT,CASSGETSGRTTDTQYF,TRBV5-4,TRBJ2-3,NA,TRBD2
TGCGCCAGCAGCTTGGAAGGGAGTAGCAATCAGCCCCAGCATTTT,CASSLEGSSNQPQHF,TRBV5-1,TRBJ1-5,few,NA
TGTGCCAGCCAGGGACGAAATTCACCCCTCCACTTT,CASQGRNSPLHF,TRBV19,TRBJ1-6,NA,NA
TGCGCCAGCAGGGGGACTAGCGGGAGATCGGGGGAGACCCAGTACTTC,CASRGTSGRSGETQYF,TRBV5-1,TRBJ2-5,NA,TRBD2
TGTGCCAGCAGATCCGGGACTGTCACCGGGGAGCTGTTTTTT,CASRSGTVTGELFF,TRBV2,TRBJ2-2,NA,NA
TGTGCCAGCAGGCAGAATCTGATGAACACTGAAGCTTTCTTT,CASRQNLMNTEAFF,TRBV27,TRBJ1-1,NA,NA
TGTGCCAGCAGGTTGGGGGTGGTAGCGGGAGTTTACGAGCAGTACTTC,CASRLGVVAGVYEQYF,TRBV7-8,TRBJ2-7,NA,TRBD2
TGTGCCAGCAGCTTAAAGCAAAGTGAGCAGTTCTTC,CASSLKQSEQFF,TRBV11-2,TRBJ2-1,NA,NA
TGTGCCAGCACTGGAGGGGGGGACTCCTACAATGAGCAGTTCTTC,CASTGGGDSYNEQFF,TRBV4-2,TRBJ2-1,NA,NA
TGTGCCAGCAGTTTGGGACAGGGGGCTTTCGATGAGCAGTTCTTC,CASSLGQGAFDEQFF,TRBV27,TRBJ2-1,once,TRBD1
TGTGCCAGCAGTGATAAGGACAGGGGTGGAACTAGTGAAAAACTGTTTTTT,CASSDKDRGGTSEKLFF,TRBV28,TRBJ1-4,NA,TRBD1
TGCAGCGTTGAAGATCCGGACAGGGGATCGTATGGCTACACCTTC,CSVEDPDRGSYGYTF,TRBV29-1,TRBJ1-2,NA,TRBD1
TGTGCCAGCAGTTCCGGACAGGGGAGGACTGAAGCTTTCTTT,CASSSGQGRTEAFF,TRBV6-5,TRBJ1-1,NA,TRBD1
TGTGCCAGCTCACCATTCAGGACAGGGTTCGCTGAAGCTTTCTTT,CASSPFRTGFAEAFF,TRBV18,TRBJ1-1,NA,TRBD1
TGCGCCAGCAGTGATAAGGACAGGGCAACCACCTACGAGCAGTACTTC,CASSDKDRATTYEQYF,TRBV10-2,TRBJ2-7,NA,TRBD1
TGTGCCAGCAGTTCGAACAAGGACAGGGTTGGCTACACCTTC,CASSSNKDRVGYTF,TRBV28,TRBJ1-2,NA,TRBD1
TGCGCCAGCAGGCGACAGGGGAACGGTGAAGCTTTCTTT,CASRRQGNGEAFF,TRBV10-1,TRBJ1-1,NA,TRBD1
TGTGCCAGCAGTGAACTCCGGGACTCCGGGGAGCTGTTTTTT,CASSELRDSGELFF,TRBV6-1,TRBJ2-2,NA,NA
TGCGCCAGCAGCCCTGAATGGAACACTGAAGCTTTCTTT,CASSPEWNTEAFF,TRBV5-1,TRBJ1-1,NA,NA
TGTGCCAGCAGCTTAGGGGACAGGAGAGAGGCCCAGTACTTC,CASSLGDRREAQYF,TRBV7-2,TRBJ2-5,NA,TRBD1
TGTGCCAGTAGTCGCTGGACAGGGGAGGGGAACACTGAAGCTTTCTTT,CASSRWTGEGNTEAFF,TRBV19,TRBJ1-1,NA,TRBD1
TGTGCCAGCAGTCGTCGACAGATCCAAGAGACCCAGTACTTC,CASSRRQIQETQYF,TRBV2,TRBJ2-5,NA,NA